This T cell receptor (beta chain) was identified in a study of cytomegalovirus exposure and HLA in healthy donors. Whole-study findings and limits: Most TCR sequences were uncommon, yet certain public TCRs appeared in many donors. Being productive about 87% or about 30% of the time was typical of most TCR beta V segments in an earlier analysis.

Regarding this clone: Its specificity is not known.

PCR used 60 Vbeta primers and 13 Jbeta primers. This table comes from immunoSEQ multiplex PCR, and its TCRdb copy is limited to in-frame clones, with some not included. Of 110,000 to 150,000 clones listed, around 70% are singletons. J lost 5 bases, V lost 6 bases, and 7 bases had no gene match. The CDR3 runs 14 residues. Germline V gives CDR1 LNHDA, CDR2 SQIVND (reference sequence). The receptor's source is a woman in her sixties or seventies in good health and CMV-seropositive. The sample was PBMCs. This chain uses TRBV19 with TRBJ2-5, with 9 nucleotides matching TRBD1. The CDR3 nucleotides read TGTGCCAGTAGCCCGGGACAGGGTGGGGAGACCCAGTACTTC. Protein product: CASSPGQGGETQYF.